A selection of T cell receptor beta chains follows, all from one sample in a study of early T cells in non-severe SARS-CoV-2 infection. TCRdb reprocessed the 5' RACE reads with MiXCR, giving one entry per CDR3 protein. The table lists tens of thousands of distinct CDR3 sequences, less than 15% of them singletons. Sequencing input: whole blood. These receptors were obtained from an adult who was a healthcare worker with PCR-confirmed SARS-CoV-2 infection or an uninfected control (not recorded which). Each CDR3 is given with its conserved first and last residue. Each record gives: clone size, CDR3 length, D gene, V gene, J gene, CDR3 DNA, CDR3 protein. The D gene is left open where the match is weak. Where a row states a size, it is once, few, many or the class of an expanded clone; other rows omit it.

NA	15	TRBD2	TRBV11-3	TRBJ2-3	TGTGCCAGCAGCACCGGGACTAGCGATGCAGATACGCAGTATTTT	CASSTGTSDADTQYF
few	15	TRBD1	TRBV28	TRBJ2-7	TGTGCCAGCAGTTTAGGACAGGGGCGCCCCTACGAGCAGTACTTC	CASSLGQGRPYEQYF
many	10	NA	TRBV20-1	TRBJ2-5	TGCAGTGCTATGCAAGAGACCCAGTACTTC	CSAMQETQYF
many	14	NA	TRBV7-9	TRBJ1-3	TGTGCCAGCAGCTCCACGGGGGCTGGAAACACCATATATTTT	CASSSTGAGNTIYF
many	18	TRBD2	TRBV7-2	TRBJ2-4	TGTGCCAGCACCGTTTCGCCTACTAGCGGGAGTCCCAAAAACATTCAGTACTTC	CASTVSPTSGSPKNIQYF
many	14	NA	TRBV30	TRBJ1-4	TGTGCCTGGAGGTACATGGGAGGTGGTGAAAAACTGTTTTTT	CAWRYMGGGEKLFF
NA	12	NA	TRBV2	TRBJ2-2	TGTGCCAGCAACCAAGAGACCGGGGAGCTGTTTTTT	CASNQETGELFF
NA	16	NA	TRBV29-1	TRBJ2-3	TGCAGCGGGATGGGTCGGGCAGCGACTAGCACAGATACGCAGTATTTT	CSGMGRAATSTDTQYF
few	12	NA	TRBV3-1	TRBJ2-1	TGTGCCAGCAGCCAGCCCGGAGCAGCGCAGTTCTTC	CASSQPGAAQFF
few	18	TRBD2	TRBV5-1	TRBJ2-3	TGCGCCAGCAGCTTGTGGCTAGCGGGACCCTCGTTCACAGATACGCAGTATTTT	CASSLWLAGPSFTDTQYF
few	15	NA	TRBV20-1	TRBJ1-1	TGCAGTGCTAGAGATATCACGGGCTTCAGCACTGAAGCTTTCTTT	CSARDITGFSTEAFF
few	15	TRBD2	TRBV6-1	TRBJ2-7	TGTGCCAGCAGTGAAGCCGCTAGCGGGAAATCCGAGCAGTACTTC	CASSEAASGKSEQYF
NA	11	NA	TRBV4-2	TRBJ2-7	TGTGCCAGCAGCCAAGAGACCGAGCAGTACTTC	CASSQETEQYF
few	13	NA	TRBV2	TRBJ1-5	TGTGCCAGCAGTGAAGCCGCCCTTCAGCCCCAGCATTTT	CASSEAALQPQHF
NA	15	TRBD1	TRBV5-4	TRBJ2-7	TGTGCCAGCAGCTCTCCCGGGACAGGGGGCCACGAGCAGTACTTC	CASSSPGTGGHEQYF
many	16	TRBD1	TRBV5-1	TRBJ2-3	TGCGCCAGCAGCTTGACGGGACAGGGGGCAACAGATACGCAGTATTTT	CASSLTGQGATDTQYF
few	16	TRBD2	TRBV7-3	TRBJ2-1	TGTGCCAGCAGCGATCGACTAGCGGGAGGTTTCCATGAGCAGTTCTTC	CASSDRLAGGFHEQFF
many	15	NA	TRBV19	TRBJ2-6	TGTGCCAGTAGTCCACCTGGGGGACCCGACAACGTCCTGACTTTC	CASSPPGGPDNVLTF
NA	17	TRBD2	TRBV9	TRBJ2-2	TGTGCCAGCAGCCTGAGGACTAGCGGGGAGAACACCGGGGAGCTGTTTTTT	CASSLRTSGENTGELFF
NA	14	TRBD1	TRBV7-3	TRBJ2-4	TGTGCCAGCAGCCCGACAGGGGGCCAAAACATTCAGTACTTC	CASSPTGGQNIQYF
many	11	NA	TRBV29-1	TRBJ1-2	TGCTCCCTGGGGGAGGGGGATGGCTACACCTTC	CSLGEGDGYTF
many	18	TRBD2	TRBV14	TRBJ2-2	TGTGCCAGCAGCCAAAATTTTCCTGGACTAGTGAACACCGGGGAGCTGTTTTTT	CASSQNFPGLVNTGELFF
many	14	NA	TRBV7-3	TRBJ1-2	TGTGCCAGCAGCTTAGGGGCAGTCGACTATGGCTACACCTTC	CASSLGAVDYGYTF
NA	14	NA	TRBV5-1	TRBJ2-5	TGCGCCAGCAGCTTGGAGGGGGAGCAAGAGACCCAGTACTTC	CASSLEGEQETQYF